These T cell receptor beta chains were read from a single sample in a study of blood T cell repertoires in COVID-19. Sequenced by immunoSEQ multiplex PCR; TCRdb stores in-frame clones only, minus some. Of 20,000 to 25,000 clones listed, over 75% were seen once; the top ten hold 15% to 20%. Sample: peripheral blood. The receptors stem from a human donor in a cohort sampled during active COVID-19. Both conserved end residues are trimmed from each CDR3.

>18|TRBV2
ASSEALDQGHSYSNQPQH
>13|TRBV7-3
ASSPRPQESEKLF
>13|TRBV4-1
ASSQKETGSYEQY
>14|TRBV7-2
ASSLSYQGAKEKLF
>14|TRBV2
ASRDRGYGWDNGYT
>15|TRBV6-2/TRBV6-3
ASSYVAGWIGANVLT
>16|TRBV4-3
ASSAETGIINSYNEQF
>11|TRBV19
ASSIGRGDGYT
>15|TRBV4-1
ASSPATWTGVEETQY
>13|TRBV14
ASSQDGALIYGYT
>11|TRBV7-2
ASSLGQQETQY
>11|TRBV6-5
ASRDSVSYEQY
>14|TRBV6-1
ASSESDRSMNTEAF
>16|TRBV6-2/TRBV6-3
ASSSPGLAGGRTDTQY
>12|TRBV27
ASSLRFSGGGYT
>12|TRBV5-6
ASSLAVGEFEQY
>12|TRBV7-9
ASSPGGGTYEQY
>14|TRBV5-6
ASSLSRQLYNQPQH
>8|TRBV6-5
ASGDSKQY
>12|TRBV7-9
ASTLADGTDTQY
>12|TRBV5-1
ASSLEVARGEQF
>12|TRBV11-3
ASSFRTGAYGYT
>15|TRBV19
ASSRTSGVEGTDTQY
>15|TRBV9
ASSVGASGGVAGELF
>17|TRBV21-1
ASSNETTRRLSRHEKLF
>13|TRBV6-1
ASSDLGGRIDTQY
>13|TRBV19
ASSIGTRGTDTQY
>14|TRBV5-6
ASSPGLAGGRETQY
>7|TRBV20-1
SASDLFA